This TCR beta chain was found in a study of identical twins. Study results and limitations: Findings came from cross-sectional statistics, without long-term follow-up of donors. Monozygotic twins shared more out-of-frame TCR alpha than recombination models predicted. Shared out-of-frame alpha sequences (those common to twins) showed excess low generation probability.

CDR3 length: 15 residues. The V end lost 11 bases, the J end lost 1 base, and 18 bases lay between the germline ends. CDR1 and CDR2 from the germline V gene are MDHEN and SYDVKM. In this sample, this clonotype turned up a few times. Its antigen is still unknown. TCRdb passed the 5' RACE reads through MiXCR, listing each CDR3 protein once. Of 1.5 million to 2 million distinct CDR3 sequences in the sample, around 29% were seen once. Sequenced material: cord blood. The V and J genes are TRBV28 and TRBJ2-4; TRBD1 is a possible D gene (5 bases). The receptor was derived from a newborn girl in good health. The CDR3 nucleotides are TGTGCCGGCAAGGGGCTTACAGGTGCCAAAAACATTCAGTACTTC. Its protein is CAGKGLTGAKNIQYF.